This TCR beta chain originates from a study of shared clonotypes between healthy human individuals. Remarks on this clone: Its target is unknown.

Study conclusions and caveats: Expectations were that clonotype sharing among donors would be affected by sequencing depth.

CDR1 and CDR2 (germline): SQVTM, ANQGSEA. The CDR3 extends over 11 amino acids. Deletions cut 6 bases from V and 6 bases from J, with 11 bases between. CD4+ cells yielded CD45RA+ naive and CD45RA-negative memory subsets. Sequencing used immunoSEQ multiplex PCR; TCRdb keeps in-frame clones, though not all of them. Of roughly 640,000 clones in the sample, around 72% were seen once. The V call is TRBV29-1, the J call TRBJ1-1; D is possibly TRBD1 (6 bases). Specimen: memory CD4+ T cells sorted from blood. Documented subset: CD45RA-negative fraction. This sequence originates from a woman in her twenties or thirties in good health. CDR3 in DNA: TGCAGCGTGGCAGGGGCGGCTGAAGCTTTCTTT. Translating gives CSVAGAAEAFF.